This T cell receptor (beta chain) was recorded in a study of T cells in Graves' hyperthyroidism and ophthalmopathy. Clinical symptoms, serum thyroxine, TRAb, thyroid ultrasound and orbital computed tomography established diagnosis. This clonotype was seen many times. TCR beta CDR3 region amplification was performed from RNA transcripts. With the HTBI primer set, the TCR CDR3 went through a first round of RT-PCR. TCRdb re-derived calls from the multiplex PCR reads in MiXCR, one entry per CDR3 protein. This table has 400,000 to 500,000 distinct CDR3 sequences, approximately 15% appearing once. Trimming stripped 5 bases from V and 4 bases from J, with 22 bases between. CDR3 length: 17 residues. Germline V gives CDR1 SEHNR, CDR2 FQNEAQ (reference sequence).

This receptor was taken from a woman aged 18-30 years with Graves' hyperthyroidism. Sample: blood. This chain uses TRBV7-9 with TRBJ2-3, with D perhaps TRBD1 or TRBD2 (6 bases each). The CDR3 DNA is TGTGCCAGCAGCCTAGGCCGGCGGGACACAGAACCAGATACGCAGTATTTT. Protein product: CASSLGRRDTEPDTQYF.